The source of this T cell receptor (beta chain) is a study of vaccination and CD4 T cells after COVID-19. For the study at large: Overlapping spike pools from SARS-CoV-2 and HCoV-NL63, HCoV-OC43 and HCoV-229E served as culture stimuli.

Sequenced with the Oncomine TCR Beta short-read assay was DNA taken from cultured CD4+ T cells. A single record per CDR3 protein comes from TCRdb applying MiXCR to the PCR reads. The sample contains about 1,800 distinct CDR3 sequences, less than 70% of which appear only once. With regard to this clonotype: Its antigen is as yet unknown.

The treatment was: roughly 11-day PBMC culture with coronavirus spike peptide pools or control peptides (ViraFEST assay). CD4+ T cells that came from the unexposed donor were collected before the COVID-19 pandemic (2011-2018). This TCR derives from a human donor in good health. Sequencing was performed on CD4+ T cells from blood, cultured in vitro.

The CDR3 region is CAIRASGANTGELFF. The CDR3 coding sequence is TGTGCCATCAGAGCTAGCGGGGCGAACACCGGGGAGCTGTTTTTT. The chain carries TRBV10-3 and TRBJ2-2; 9 positions agree with TRBD2. The CDR3 length is 15 residues. CDR1 ENHRY and CDR2 SYGVKD come from the germline V gene. J lost 0 bases, V lost 6 bases, and 2 bases had no gene match.